These T cell receptor beta chains were read from a single sample in a study of T cell repertoires in cytomegalovirus infection. TCRdb ran MiXCR on the reads and lists one entry per CDR3 protein. The profile shows hundreds of thousands of distinct CDR3 sequences, 15% to 20% of them singletons. The specimen was PBMCs. The source of these receptors is a human donor in good health (CMV status not recorded). Some clones in this sample may be carry-over from other donors' samples. CDR3s include the opening cysteine and the closing phenylalanine or tryptophan. A D gene is named only where the DNA matches it firmly. Size tells how often a clone was seen (once, few, many) or the class of an expanded clone, and some rows leave it out.

clone size	V gene	D gene	J gene	CDR3 protein	CDR3 DNA
many	TRBV7-2	NA	TRBJ1-5	CASSLNWGNQPQHF	TGTGCCAGCAGCTTAAACTGGGGGAATCAGCCCCAGCATTTT
NA	TRBV6-5	NA	TRBJ1-1	CASLWGTEAFF	TGTGCCAGTCTCTGGGGCACTGAAGCTTTCTTT
few	TRBV10-3	TRBD2	TRBJ2-1	CAISERGLTYNEQFF	TGTGCCATCAGTGAGAGGGGACTAACCTACAATGAGCAGTTCTTC
NA	TRBV7-8	NA	TRBJ1-2	CASSQDSRTYGYTF	TGTGCCAGCAGCCAGGACTCTCGAACGTATGGCTACACCTTC
NA	TRBV5-1	TRBD1	TRBJ1-4	CASSFGTGDEKLFF	TGCGCCAGCAGCTTCGGGACAGGGGATGAAAAACTGTTTTTT
many	TRBV7-8	NA	TRBJ2-1	CASSADYNLNEQFF	TGTGCCAGCAGCGCCGATTATAATCTGAATGAGCAGTTCTTC
few	TRBV5-6	TRBD2	TRBJ2-7	CASSLITSGSGNEQYF	TGTGCCAGCAGCTTGATTACCAGCGGGAGTGGTAACGAGCAGTACTTC
many	TRBV7-9	NA	TRBJ2-1	CASTPRLEYNEQFF	TGTGCCAGCACCCCCAGACTAGAGTACAATGAGCAGTTCTTC
NA	TRBV7-9	NA	TRBJ1-1	CASSLEYEAFF	TGTGCCAGCAGCTTAGAGTATGAAGCTTTCTTT
NA	TRBV27	NA	TRBJ1-2	CASSLFGGTQKAPYTF	TGTGCCAGCAGTTTATTCGGCGGGACCCAAAAGGCCCCCTACACCTTC
many	TRBV2	NA	TRBJ2-1	CASQSGESSYNEQFF	TGTGCCAGCCAATCAGGGGAGAGCTCCTACAATGAGCAGTTCTTC
many	TRBV7-6	NA	TRBJ2-3	CASSFEAADTQYF	TGTGCCAGCAGCTTCGAGGCTGCGGATACGCAGTATTTT
few	TRBV30	NA	TRBJ2-6	CAWSRGITSGANVLTF	TGTGCCTGGAGTCGAGGTATAACCTCTGGGGCCAACGTCCTGACTTTC
few	TRBV11-2	TRBD2	TRBJ2-3	CASSWSSGGLDTQYF	TGTGCCAGCAGCTGGTCTAGCGGGGGGTTAGATACGCAGTATTTT
NA	TRBV7-9	NA	TRBJ1-1	CASSAGAVNTEAFF	TGTGCCAGCAGTGCAGGAGCGGTGAACACTGAAGCTTTCTTT
few	TRBV5-1	NA	TRBJ1-2	CASSLEAGNHGYTF	TGCGCCAGCAGCTTGGAGGCCGGGAATCATGGCTACACCTTC
NA	TRBV12-3/TRBV12-4	NA	TRBJ2-7	CASSSTYGEQYF	TGTGCCAGCAGTTCCACCTACGGGGAGCAGTACTTC
NA	TRBV15	NA	TRBJ1-2	CATSGGRGIANYGYTF	TGTGCCACCAGCGGGGGAAGAGGTATAGCTAACTATGGCTACACCTTC
few	TRBV6-5	TRBD1	TRBJ2-2	CASSGQGTRAGELFF	TGTGCCAGCAGTGGACAGGGGACCCGCGCCGGGGAGCTGTTTTTT
NA	TRBV18	TRBD2	TRBJ2-1	CASSPPAGAYNEQFF	TGTGCCAGCTCACCACCGGCGGGAGCCTACAATGAGCAGTTCTTC
many	TRBV7-2	NA	TRBJ1-3	CASSLVVDTIYF	TGTGCCAGCAGCTTAGTAGTAGACACCATATATTTT
many	TRBV12-3/TRBV12-4	NA	TRBJ2-1	CASRHSRAQFF	TGTGCCAGCAGGCACTCTAGGGCCCAGTTCTTC
few	TRBV2	TRBD1	TRBJ2-3	CASSEILRGRKGTQYF	TGTGCCAGCAGCGAAATCCTAAGGGGGCGCAAAGGTACGCAGTATTTT
few	TRBV10-3	TRBD1	TRBJ2-3	CAILAGQGALDTQYF	TGTGCCATCCTTGCGGGACAGGGGGCCTTAGATACGCAGTATTTT
few	TRBV18	NA	TRBJ1-2	CASSPRRGTNYGYTF	TGTGCCAGCTCACCACGCCGTGGGACAAATTATGGCTACACCTTC
NA	TRBV28	NA	TRBJ1-1	CASSLVWQDGTEAFF	TGTGCCAGCAGTTTAGTCTGGCAGGATGGCACTGAAGCTTTCTTT
many	TRBV7-2	NA	TRBJ1-5	CASSRSWNQPQHF	TGTGCCAGCAGCCGAAGTTGGAATCAGCCCCAGCATTTT
few	TRBV12-3/TRBV12-4	NA	TRBJ2-2	CASRPGRDTGELFF	TGTGCCAGCAGACCGGGTAGGGACACCGGGGAGCTGTTTTTT
many	TRBV12-3/TRBV12-4	TRBD1	TRBJ1-5	CASSGGTGNNQPQHF	TGTGCCAGCAGTGGTGGGACAGGGAATAATCAGCCCCAGCATTTT
NA	TRBV4-1	TRBD2	TRBJ2-1	CASSQGGSGSGGYNEQFF	TGCGCCAGCAGCCAAGGGGGGTCGGGTAGCGGGGGATACAATGAGCAGTTCTTC
NA	TRBV5-1	TRBD2	TRBJ2-5	CASSPNPTSGAETQYF	TGCGCCAGCAGCCCGAATCCGACTAGCGGGGCAGAGACCCAGTACTTC
few	TRBV15	TRBD2	TRBJ2-3	CATSRGGNSADTQYF	TGTGCCACCAGCAGGGGGGGGAATTCGGCAGATACGCAGTATTTT
NA	TRBV5-1	TRBD2	TRBJ2-5	CASSLREGLGETQYF	TGCGCCAGCAGCTTGCGGGAGGGCCTGGGAGAGACCCAGTACTTC
many	TRBV7-2	NA	TRBJ1-1	CASSPSGILNTEAFF	TGTGCCAGCAGTCCATCAGGAATCCTGAACACTGAAGCTTTCTTT
many	TRBV4-1	NA	TRBJ2-1	CASSPQRGGSYNEQFF	TGCGCCAGCAGCCCCCAGAGGGGGGGCTCCTACAATGAGCAGTTCTTC
once	TRBV12-3/TRBV12-4	TRBD2	TRBJ2-3	CASSLTSGWDTDTQYF	TGTGCCAGCAGCTTAACTAGCGGGTGGGACACAGATACGCAGTATTTT
NA	TRBV20-1	NA	TRBJ1-1	CSARDYRTALPREMNTEAFF	TGCAGTGCTAGAGATTATAGGACAGCCTTACCACGCGAAATGAACACTGAAGCTTTCTTT
NA	TRBV6-5	NA	TRBJ2-2	CASSYSSTGELFF	TGTGCCAGCAGTTACTCGAGTACCGGGGAGCTGTTTTTT
few	TRBV12-3/TRBV12-4	NA	TRBJ2-2	CASSLTSGGAGELFF	TGTGCCAGCAGTTTGACCTCGGGGGGCGCGGGGGAGCTGTTTTTT
NA	TRBV4-3	TRBD1	TRBJ1-2	CASSQVERGPGYTF	TGCGCCAGCAGCCAAGTGGAGAGGGGGCCCGGCTACACCTTC
few	TRBV28	TRBD1	TRBJ1-1	CASSFQGERTEAFF	TGTGCCAGCAGTTTCCAGGGGGAAAGGACTGAAGCTTTCTTT
many	TRBV4-1	NA	TRBJ2-2	CASSQDQPLGELFF	TGCGCCAGCAGCCAAGATCAGCCTCTAGGGGAGCTGTTTTTT